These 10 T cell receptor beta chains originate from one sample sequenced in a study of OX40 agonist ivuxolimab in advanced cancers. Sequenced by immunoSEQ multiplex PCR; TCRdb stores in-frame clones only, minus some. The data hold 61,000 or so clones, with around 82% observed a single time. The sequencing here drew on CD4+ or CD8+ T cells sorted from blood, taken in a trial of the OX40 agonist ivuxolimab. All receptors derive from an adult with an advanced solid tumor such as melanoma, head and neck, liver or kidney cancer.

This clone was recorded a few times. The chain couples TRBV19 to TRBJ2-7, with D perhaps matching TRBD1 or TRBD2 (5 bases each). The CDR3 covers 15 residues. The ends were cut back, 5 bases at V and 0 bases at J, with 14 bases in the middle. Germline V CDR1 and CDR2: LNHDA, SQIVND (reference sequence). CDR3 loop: CASSPGTASSYEQYF. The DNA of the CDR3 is TGTGCCAGTAGTCCTGGGACGGCATCCTCCTACGAGCAGTACTTC.

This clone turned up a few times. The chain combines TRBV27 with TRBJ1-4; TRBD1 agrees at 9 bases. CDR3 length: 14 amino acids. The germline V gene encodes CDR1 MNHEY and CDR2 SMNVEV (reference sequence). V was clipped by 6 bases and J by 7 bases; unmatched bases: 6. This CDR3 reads CASSPRGQGEKLFF. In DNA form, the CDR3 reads TGTGCCAGCAGCCCCAGGGGACAGGGTGAAAAACTGTTTTTT.

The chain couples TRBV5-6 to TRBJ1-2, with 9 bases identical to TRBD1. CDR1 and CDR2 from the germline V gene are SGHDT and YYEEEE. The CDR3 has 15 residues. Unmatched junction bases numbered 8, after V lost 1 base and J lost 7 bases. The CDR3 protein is CASSLISGQGSGYTF. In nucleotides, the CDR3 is TGTGCCAGCAGCTTGATTTCGGGACAGGGATCTGGCTACACCTTC.

CDR3 sequence: CASSDLTEGPQHF. The CDR3 DNA follows: TGTGCCAGCAGTGATTTGACAGAGGGGCCCCAGCATTTT. The chain carries TRBV2 and TRBJ1-5, with a possible D match to TRBD1 (5 bases). Between the trimmed V and J ends, which lost 3 bases and 9 bases, there was a span of 12 bases. The CDR3 extends over 13 amino acids. CDR1 is SNHLY, CDR2 FYNNEI, per germline. Drawing the rest from reference TRBV2 and TRBJ1-5, the complete variable domain is EPEVTQTPSHQVTQMGQEVILRCVPISNHLYFYWYRQILGQKVEFLVSFYNNEISEKSEIFDDQFSVERPDGSNFTLKIRSTKLEDSAMYFCASSDLTEGPQHFGDGTRLSIL.

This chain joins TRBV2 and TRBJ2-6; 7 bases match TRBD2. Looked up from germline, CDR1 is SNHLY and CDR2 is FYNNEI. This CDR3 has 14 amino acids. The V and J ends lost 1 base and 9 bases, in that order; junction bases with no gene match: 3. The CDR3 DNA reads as TGTGCCAGCAGTGAAGATGGGACTATCAACGTCCTGACTTTC. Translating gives CASSEDGTINVLTF.

Here the CDR3 DNA reads TGCGCCAGCAGCCAAGAGGGACAGGGTTCTGGGGCCAACGTCCTGACTTTC. Protein sequence: CASSQEGQGSGANVLTF. The genes are TRBV4-1 and TRBJ2-6, with 9 bases aligning to TRBD1. Germline values: CDR1 MGHRA, CDR2 YSYEKL. CDR3 length: 17 amino acids. Trimming cost V 0 bases and J 1 base; bases outside gene matches: 1.

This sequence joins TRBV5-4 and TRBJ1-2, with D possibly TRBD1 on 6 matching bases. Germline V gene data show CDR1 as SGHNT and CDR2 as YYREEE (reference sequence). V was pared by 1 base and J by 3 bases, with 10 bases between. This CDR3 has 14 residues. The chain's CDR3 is CASSLPGVHYGYTF. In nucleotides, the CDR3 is TGTGCCAGCAGCTTGCCAGGGGTTCACTATGGCTACACCTTC.

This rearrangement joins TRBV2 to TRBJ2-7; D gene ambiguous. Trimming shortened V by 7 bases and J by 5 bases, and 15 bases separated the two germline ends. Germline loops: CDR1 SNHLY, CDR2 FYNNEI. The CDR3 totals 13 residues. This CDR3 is CASTTPSRNEQYF. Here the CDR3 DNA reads TGTGCCAGCACCACCCCGTCCCGGAACGAGCAGTACTTC. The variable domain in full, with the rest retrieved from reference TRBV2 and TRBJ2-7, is EPEVTQTPSHQVTQMGQEVILRCVPISNHLYFYWYRQILGQKVEFLVSFYNNEISEKSEIFDDQFSVERPDGSNFTLKIRSTKLEDSAMYFCASTTPSRNEQYFGPGTRLTVT.

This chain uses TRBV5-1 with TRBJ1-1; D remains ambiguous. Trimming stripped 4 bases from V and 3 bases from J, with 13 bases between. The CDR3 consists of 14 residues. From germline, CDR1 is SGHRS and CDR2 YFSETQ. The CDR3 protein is CASSHTPDYTEAFF. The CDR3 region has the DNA TGCGCCAGCAGCCACACACCTGACTACACTGAAGCTTTCTTT.

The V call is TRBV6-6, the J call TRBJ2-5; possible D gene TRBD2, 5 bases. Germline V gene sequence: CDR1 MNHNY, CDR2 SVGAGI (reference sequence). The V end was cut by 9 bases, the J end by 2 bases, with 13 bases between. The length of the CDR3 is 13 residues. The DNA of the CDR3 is TGTGCCAGTCACCGGGATCGGCAAGAGACCCAGTACTTC. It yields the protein CASHRDRQETQYF.